The 31 T cell receptor beta chains given below trace back to one sample, sequenced in a study of monozygotic twins with inflammatory bowel disease. TCRdb re-analyzed the 5' RACE reads; it lists each CDR3 protein once, without DNA. Its listing shows 120,000 to 150,000 distinct CDR3 sequences. Sequenced input: blood. These receptor sequences come from a human donor with ulcerative colitis or Crohn's disease, or a healthy co-twin of an affected twin (not recorded which).

This CDR3 is CASSQDLYRGSYEQYF. This chain connects TRBV3-1 to TRBJ2-7. The CDR3 covers 16 residues. Germline loops: CDR1 LGHDT, CDR2 YNNKEL (reference sequence).

The CDR3 protein is CSVEGLGQLQETQYF. This chain uses TRBV29-1 with TRBJ2-5; TCRdb indicates TRBD1, and absent DNA this call remains unverified. The CDR3 consists of 15 residues. Germline V lookup: CDR1 SQVTM, CDR2 ANQGSEA.

The chain is built from TRBV5-1 and TRBJ2-1. CDR3 size: 15 residues. CDR1 SGHRS and CDR2 YFSETQ come from the germline V gene. This chain's CDR3 is CASSLRDSSYNEQFF.

The V gene is TRBV19, the J gene TRBJ2-2; TCRdb calls TRBD2, which cannot be checked without DNA. The CDR3 spans 15 residues. Germline CDR1 LNHDA, CDR2 SQIVND (reference sequence). This CDR3 reads CASRGGTTGTGELFF.

The CDR3 spells CSATGTGFYEQYF. The chain links TRBV20-1 to TRBJ2-7; the TRBD1 assignment by TCRdb is unverifiable without DNA. Germline assignment: CDR1 DFQATT and CDR2 SNEGSKA (reference sequence). The CDR3 loop spans 13 amino acids.

The J gene is TRBJ1-5, the V gene TRBV19; TCRdb indicates TRBD1, and absent DNA this call remains unverified. The CDR3 contains 13 residues. Germline CDR1 is LNHDA and CDR2 is SQIVND (reference sequence). CDR3 residues: CASSDSRNQPQHF.

V is TRBV5-1 and J is TRBJ1-6; the D gene TCRdb calls, TRBD1, cannot be checked with no DNA. The CDR3 totals 15 residues. Germline lookup yields CDR1 SGHRS and CDR2 YFSETQ. The CDR3 sequence is CASSLRTGVDSPLHF.

This sequence joins TRBV6-4 and TRBJ1-1; the D call of TRBD1 rests on TCRdb alone, since no DNA is present to check it. The germline gives CDR1 MRHNA, CDR2 SNTAGT. The CDR3 contains 13 residues. CDR3 loop: CATQNEGGTEAFF.

V usage is TRBV20-1 and J usage is TRBJ2-1. This CDR3 contains 11 residues. CDR1 DFQATT and CDR2 SNEGSKA come from the germline V gene (reference sequence). CDR3 region: CSAISPSEQFF.

The chain uses TRBV7-2 and TRBJ2-4; TCRdb's D call, TRBD2, is unchecked because there is no DNA. The germline CDR1 and CDR2 sequences are SGHTA and FQGNSA. The CDR3 sequence is 14 residues long. The CDR3 sequence is CASSSGLAGQVLYF.

V gene TRBV7-3 combines with J gene TRBJ2-5; no DNA is available, so the TRBD2 call from TCRdb remains unchecked. This CDR3 is 14 amino acids long. Germline-derived CDR1 and CDR2 are SGHTA and FQGTGA. CDR3 residues: CASSGGGAPETQYF.

V and J are TRBV12-3 or TRBV12-4 and TRBJ1-6. This CDR3 has 14 amino acids. CDR3 loop: CASNLAGGNSPLHF.

This chain connects TRBV28 to TRBJ1-4. The CDR3 loop spans 15 amino acids. The germline V gene encodes CDR1 MDHEN and CDR2 SYDVKM. CDR3 region: CASSVQGPLEEKLFF.

The rearrangement links TRBV5-1 to TRBJ2-7; the D gene TCRdb calls, TRBD1, cannot be checked with no DNA. Germline lookup yields CDR1 SGHRS and CDR2 YFSETQ. CDR3 length: 16 residues. CDR3 region: CASSPVGTLTAYEQYF.

V usage is TRBV11-2 and J usage is TRBJ1-1; as DNA is missing, the TRBD1 call by TCRdb cannot be tested. CDR3 length: 16 residues. Germline CDR1 SGHAT, CDR2 FQNNGV. The CDR3 protein is CASSLRANIMNTEAFF.

V usage is TRBV25-1 and J usage is TRBJ1-2; the D gene TCRdb calls, TRBD1, cannot be checked with no DNA. The CDR3 length is 14 residues. Germline CDR1 reads MGHDK; CDR2 reads SYGVNS. This CDR3 is CASSDPGQGPLYTF.

V and J are TRBV6-6 and TRBJ1-4; lacking DNA, the TRBD1 call made by TCRdb goes unchecked. Per germline, CDR1 MNHNY and CDR2 SVGAGI (reference sequence). The CDR3 runs to 13 residues. CDR3 loop: CASKEGGYEKLFF.

The V and J genes are TRBV20-1 and TRBJ2-7; the TCRdb call, TRBD1, lacks DNA for checking. Looked up from germline, CDR1 is DFQATT and CDR2 is SNEGSKA (reference sequence). This CDR3 is 13 amino acids long. CDR3 protein: CSVRTGVAYEQYF.

V usage is TRBV12-3 or TRBV12-4 and J usage is TRBJ1-1; no DNA is available, so the TRBD1 call from TCRdb remains unchecked. The CDR3 is made up of 13 amino acids. CDR3: CASSRWDGLLAFF.

The chain uses TRBV20-1 and TRBJ2-7; TCRdb's assignment of TRBD1 cannot be checked, as there is no DNA. Germline CDR1 reads DFQATT; CDR2 reads SNEGSKA (reference sequence). The CDR3 contains 14 residues. The CDR3 sequence is CSASRDGSSYEQYF.

This chain joins TRBV25-1 and TRBJ2-2. The CDR3 is 16 amino acids. Germline values: CDR1 MGHDK, CDR2 SYGVNS. The CDR3: CASSDVLGRNTGELFF.

The chain combines TRBV9 with TRBJ2-7; TCRdb names TRBD1, which stays unverified in the absence of DNA. Germline loops: CDR1 SGDLS, CDR2 YYNGEE. This CDR3 contains 15 residues. CDR3 sequence: CASSSRDRGPYEQYF.

The chain is built from TRBV19 and TRBJ1-1. This CDR3 is built from 13 residues. Germline lookup yields CDR1 LNHDA and CDR2 SQIVND (reference sequence). The chain's CDR3 is CASRASTNTEAFF. Full variable domain (missing parts from reference TRBV19 and TRBJ1-1): DGGITQSPKYLFRKEGQNVTLSCEQNLNHDAMYWYRQDPGQGLRLIYYSQIVNDFQKGDIAEGYSVSREKKESFPLTVTSAQKNPTAFYLCASRASTNTEAFFGQGTRLTVV.

The chain has TRBV5-1 and TRBJ2-1; the D gene TCRdb calls, TRBD1, cannot be checked with no DNA. The germline V gene encodes CDR1 SGHRS and CDR2 YFSETQ. The CDR3 contains 14 residues. CDR3 residues: CASSLMGPNNEQFF. Complete variable domain (other parts from reference TRBV5-1 and TRBJ2-1): KAGVTQTPRYLIKTRGQQVTLSCSPISGHRSVSWYQQTPGQGLQFLFEYFSETQRNKGNFPGRFSGRQFSNSRSEMNVSTLELGDSALYLCASSLMGPNNEQFFGPGTRLTVL.

V gene TRBV20-1 combines with J gene TRBJ2-5; there is no DNA to check the TCRdb D call of TRBD1. The CDR3 covers 14 residues. The germline CDR1 and CDR2 sequences are DFQATT and SNEGSKA (reference sequence). The CDR3 here is CSASVPGFQETQYF.

The V call is TRBV6-5, the J call TRBJ1-1; TCRdb indicates TRBD1, and absent DNA this call remains unverified. This CDR3 comprises 14 residues. The V gene's germline CDR1 is MNHEY and CDR2 SVGAGI. The CDR3 is CASSSTGMNTEAFF.

V is TRBV18 and J is TRBJ1-1; as DNA is missing, the TRBD1 call by TCRdb cannot be tested. This CDR3 region has 17 residues. The germline gives CDR1 KGHSH, CDR2 LQKENI. CDR3: CASPRRGQGKRNTEAFF. The variable domain in full, completed from reference TRBV18 and TRBJ1-1, reads NAGVMQNPRHLVRRRGQEARLRCSPMKGHSHVYWYRQLPEEGLKFMVYLQKENIIDESGMPKERFSAEFPKEGPSILRIQQVVRGDSAAYFCASPRRGQGKRNTEAFFGQGTRLTVV.

V is TRBV27 and J is TRBJ1-2. The CDR3 is 13 amino acids. In germline, CDR1 is MNHEY, CDR2 SMNVEV (reference sequence). The CDR3 sequence: CASSLGGTYGYTF.

CDR3: CASSLGSVHSPYEQYF. The V gene is TRBV7-2, the J gene TRBJ2-7; TCRdb names TRBD2, which stays unverified in the absence of DNA. The CDR3 length is 16 residues. Germline assignment: CDR1 SGHTA and CDR2 FQGNSA.

The chain joins TRBV5-1 to TRBJ1-1. The CDR3 has 17 residues. In germline, CDR1 is SGHRS, CDR2 YFSETQ. CDR3 protein: CASSLTGALGPYTEAFF. The variable domain in full, with the rest retrieved from reference TRBV5-1 and TRBJ1-1, is KAGVTQTPRYLIKTRGQQVTLSCSPISGHRSVSWYQQTPGQGLQFLFEYFSETQRNKGNFPGRFSGRQFSNSRSEMNVSTLELGDSALYLCASSLTGALGPYTEAFFGQGTRLTVV.

V gene TRBV5-1 combines with J gene TRBJ2-7; the D gene TCRdb calls, TRBD1, cannot be checked with no DNA. Germline V gene sequence: CDR1 SGHRS, CDR2 YFSETQ. The CDR3 totals 12 residues. The CDR3 reads CASSYTGNEQYF.